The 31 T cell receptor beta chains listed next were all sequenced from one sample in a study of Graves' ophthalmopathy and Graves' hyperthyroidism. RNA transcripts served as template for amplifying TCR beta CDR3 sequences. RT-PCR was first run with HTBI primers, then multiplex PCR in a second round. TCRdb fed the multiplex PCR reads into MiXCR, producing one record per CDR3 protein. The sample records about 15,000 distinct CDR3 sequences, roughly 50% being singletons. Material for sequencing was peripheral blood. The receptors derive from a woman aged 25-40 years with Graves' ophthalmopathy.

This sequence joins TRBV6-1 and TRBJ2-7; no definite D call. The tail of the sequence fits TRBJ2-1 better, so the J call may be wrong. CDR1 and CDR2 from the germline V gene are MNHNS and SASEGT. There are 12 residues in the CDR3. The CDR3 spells CASSDLYNEQFF. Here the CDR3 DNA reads TGTGCCAGCAGTGATCTATACAATGAGCAGTTCTTC.

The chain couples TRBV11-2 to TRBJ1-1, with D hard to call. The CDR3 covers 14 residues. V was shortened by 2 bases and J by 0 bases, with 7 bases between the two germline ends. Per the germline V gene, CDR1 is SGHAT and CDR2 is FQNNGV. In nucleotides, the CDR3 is TGTGCCAGCAGCTTACTACAACTGAACACTGAAGCTTTCTTT. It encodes CASSLLQLNTEAFF.

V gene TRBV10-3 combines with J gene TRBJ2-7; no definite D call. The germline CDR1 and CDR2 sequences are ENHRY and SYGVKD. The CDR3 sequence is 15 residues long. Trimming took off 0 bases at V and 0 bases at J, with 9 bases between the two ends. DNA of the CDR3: TGTGCCATCAGTGAGTCTCAGTCAAGCTCCTACGAGCAGTACTTC. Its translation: CAISESQSSSYEQYF.

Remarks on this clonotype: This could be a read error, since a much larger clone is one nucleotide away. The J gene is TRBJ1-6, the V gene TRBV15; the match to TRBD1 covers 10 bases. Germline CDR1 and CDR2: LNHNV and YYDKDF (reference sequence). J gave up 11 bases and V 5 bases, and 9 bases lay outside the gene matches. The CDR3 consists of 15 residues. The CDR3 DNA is TGTGCCACCAGCGGGGGACAGGGGAGGTTTACACCCCTCCACTTT. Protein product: CATSGGQGRFTPLHF. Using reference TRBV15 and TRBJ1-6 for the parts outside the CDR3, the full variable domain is DAMVIQNPRYQVTQFGKPVTLSCSQTLNHNVMYWYQQKSSQAPKLLFHYYDKDFNNEADTPDNFQSRRPNTSFCFLDIRSPGLGDTAMYLCATSGGQGRFTPLHFGNGTRLTVT.

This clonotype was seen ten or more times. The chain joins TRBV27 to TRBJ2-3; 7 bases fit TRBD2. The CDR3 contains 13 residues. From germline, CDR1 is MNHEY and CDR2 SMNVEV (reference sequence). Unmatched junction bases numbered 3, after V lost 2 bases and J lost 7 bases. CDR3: CASSLPGGNTQYF. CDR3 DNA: TGTGCCAGCAGTTTACCGGGGGGAAATACGCAGTATTTT.

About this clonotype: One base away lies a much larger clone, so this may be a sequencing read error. The DNA of the CDR3 is TGTGCCACCAGCAGATCAGGACTAGCGGGAGATACGCAGTATTTT. Translating it yields CATSRSGLAGDTQYF. This sequence joins TRBV15 and TRBJ2-3; 11 nucleotides match TRBD2. This CDR3 contains 15 residues. Trimming took 2 bases from V and 5 from J; bases not matched to a gene: 3. Germline V CDR1 and CDR2: LNHNV, YYDKDF (reference sequence). Variable domain in full (rest from reference TRBV15 and TRBJ2-3): DAMVIQNPRYQVTQFGKPVTLSCSQTLNHNVMYWYQQKSSQAPKLLFHYYDKDFNNEADTPDNFQSRRPNTSFCFLDIRSPGLGDTAMYLCATSRSGLAGDTQYFGPGTRLTVL.

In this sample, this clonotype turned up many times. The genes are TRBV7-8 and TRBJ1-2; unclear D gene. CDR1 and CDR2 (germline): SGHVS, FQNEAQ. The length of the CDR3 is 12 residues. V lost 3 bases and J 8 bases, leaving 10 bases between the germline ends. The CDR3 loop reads CASSFSESGYTF. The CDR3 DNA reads TGTGCCAGCAGCTTCTCGGAGTCGGGCTACACCTTC.

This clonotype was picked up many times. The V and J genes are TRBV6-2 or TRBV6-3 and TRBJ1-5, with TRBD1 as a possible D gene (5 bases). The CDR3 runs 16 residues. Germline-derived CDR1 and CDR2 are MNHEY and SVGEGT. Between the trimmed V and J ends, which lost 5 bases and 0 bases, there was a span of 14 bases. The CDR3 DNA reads TGTGCCAGCAGTCTTGGACACCGTTATAGCAATCAGCCCCAGCATTTT. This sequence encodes CASSLGHRYSNQPQHF.

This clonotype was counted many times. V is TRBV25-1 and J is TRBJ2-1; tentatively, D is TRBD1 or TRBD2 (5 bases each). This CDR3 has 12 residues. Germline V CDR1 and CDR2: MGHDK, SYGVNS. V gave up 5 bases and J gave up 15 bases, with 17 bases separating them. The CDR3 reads CASSSQGVARFF. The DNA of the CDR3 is TGTGCCAGCAGTAGCCAAGGGGTAGCGCGGTTCTTC.

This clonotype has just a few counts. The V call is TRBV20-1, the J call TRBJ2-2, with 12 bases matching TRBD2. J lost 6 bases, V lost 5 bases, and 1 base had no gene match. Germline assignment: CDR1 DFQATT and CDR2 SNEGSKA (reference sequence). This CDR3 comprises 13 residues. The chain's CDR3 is CSARTSGAGELFF. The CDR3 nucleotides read TGCAGTGCTCGGACTAGCGGGGCCGGGGAGCTGTTTTTT.

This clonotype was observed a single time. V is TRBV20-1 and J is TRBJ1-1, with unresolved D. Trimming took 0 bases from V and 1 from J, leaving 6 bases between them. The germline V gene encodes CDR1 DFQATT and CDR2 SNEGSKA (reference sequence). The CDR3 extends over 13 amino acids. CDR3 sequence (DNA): TGCAGTGCTAGAGATTTTGGGAACACTGAAGCTTTCTTT. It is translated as CSARDFGNTEAFF.

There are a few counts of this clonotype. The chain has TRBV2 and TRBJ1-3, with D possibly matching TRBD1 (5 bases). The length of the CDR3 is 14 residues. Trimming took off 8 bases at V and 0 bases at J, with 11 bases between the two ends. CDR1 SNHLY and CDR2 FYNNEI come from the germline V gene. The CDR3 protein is CASRGRTSGNTIYF. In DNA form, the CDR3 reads TGTGCCAGCCGGGGACGTACCTCTGGAAACACCATATATTTT.

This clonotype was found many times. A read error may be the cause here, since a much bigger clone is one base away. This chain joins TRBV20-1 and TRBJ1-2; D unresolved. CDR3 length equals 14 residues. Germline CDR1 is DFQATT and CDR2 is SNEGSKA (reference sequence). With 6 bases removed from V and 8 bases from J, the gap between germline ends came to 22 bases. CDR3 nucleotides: TGCAGTGCGAGGGCCCACAGTGTTAGGGAGGGCTACACCTTC. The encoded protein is CSARAHSVREGYTF.

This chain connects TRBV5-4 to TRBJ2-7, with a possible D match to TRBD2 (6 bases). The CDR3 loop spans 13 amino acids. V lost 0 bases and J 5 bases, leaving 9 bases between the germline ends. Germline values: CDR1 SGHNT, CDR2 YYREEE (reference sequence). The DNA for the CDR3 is TGTGCCAGCAGCTTGGCGGGGGTCCACGAGCAGTACTTC. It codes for CASSLAGVHEQYF. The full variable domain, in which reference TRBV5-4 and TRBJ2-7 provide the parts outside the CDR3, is ETGVTQSPTHLIKTRGQQVTLRCSSQSGHNTVSWYQQALGQGPQFIFQYYREEENGRGNFPPRFSGLQFPNYSSELNVNALELDDSALYLCASSLAGVHEQYFGPGTRLTVT.

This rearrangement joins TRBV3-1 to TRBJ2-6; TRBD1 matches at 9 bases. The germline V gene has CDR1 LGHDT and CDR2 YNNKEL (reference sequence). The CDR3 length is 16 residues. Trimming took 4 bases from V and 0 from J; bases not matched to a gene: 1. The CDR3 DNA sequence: TGTGCCAGCAGCCCGACAGGGGGCTCTGGGGCCAACGTCCTGACTTTC. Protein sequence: CASSPTGGSGANVLTF.

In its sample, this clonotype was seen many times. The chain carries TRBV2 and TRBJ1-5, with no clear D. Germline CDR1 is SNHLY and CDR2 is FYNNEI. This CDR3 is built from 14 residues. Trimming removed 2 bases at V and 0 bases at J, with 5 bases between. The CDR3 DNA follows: TGTGCCAGCAGTGAATCGTATAGCAATCAGCCCCAGCATTTT. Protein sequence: CASSESYSNQPQHF.

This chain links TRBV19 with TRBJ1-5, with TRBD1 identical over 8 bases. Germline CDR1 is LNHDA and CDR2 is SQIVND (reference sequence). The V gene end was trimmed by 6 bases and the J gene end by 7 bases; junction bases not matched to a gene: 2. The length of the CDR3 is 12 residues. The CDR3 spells CASRTGVQPQHF. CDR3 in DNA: TGTGCCAGTAGGACAGGGGTCCAGCCCCAGCATTTT.

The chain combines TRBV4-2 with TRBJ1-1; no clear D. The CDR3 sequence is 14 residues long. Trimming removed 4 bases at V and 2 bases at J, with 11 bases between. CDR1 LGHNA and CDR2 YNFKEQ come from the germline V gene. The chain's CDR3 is CASSLLDLNTEAFF. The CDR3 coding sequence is TGTGCCAGCAGCCTTTTAGATCTAAACACTGAAGCTTTCTTT.

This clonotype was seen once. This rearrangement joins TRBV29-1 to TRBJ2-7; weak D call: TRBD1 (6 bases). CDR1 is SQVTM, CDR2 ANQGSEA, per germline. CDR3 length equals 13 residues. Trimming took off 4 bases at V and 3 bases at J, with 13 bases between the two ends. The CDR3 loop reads CSVVLQGIYEQYF. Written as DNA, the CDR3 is TGCAGCGTTGTCCTACAGGGTATCTACGAGCAGTACTTC.

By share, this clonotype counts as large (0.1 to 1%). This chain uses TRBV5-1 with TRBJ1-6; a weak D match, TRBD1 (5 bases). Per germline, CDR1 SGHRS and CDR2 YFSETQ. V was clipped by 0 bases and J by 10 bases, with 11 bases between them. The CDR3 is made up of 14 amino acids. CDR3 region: CASSLDRSRSPLHF. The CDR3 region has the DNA TGCGCCAGCAGCTTGGACAGGAGCCGCTCACCCCTCCACTTT.

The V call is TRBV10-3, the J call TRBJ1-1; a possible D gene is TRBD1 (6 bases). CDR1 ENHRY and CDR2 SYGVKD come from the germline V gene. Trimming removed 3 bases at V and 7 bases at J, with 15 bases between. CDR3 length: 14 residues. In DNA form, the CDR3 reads TGTGCCATCAGTGATGTTGGACAGCCCGATGAAGCTTTCTTT. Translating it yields CAISDVGQPDEAFF.

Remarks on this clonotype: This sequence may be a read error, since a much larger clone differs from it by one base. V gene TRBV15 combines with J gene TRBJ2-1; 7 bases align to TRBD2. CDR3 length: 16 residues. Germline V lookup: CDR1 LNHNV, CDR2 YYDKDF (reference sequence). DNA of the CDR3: TGTGTCACCAGCAGAGAAAGCGGGGTAGGGTACAATGAGCAGTTCTTC. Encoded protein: CVTSRESGVGYNEQFF.

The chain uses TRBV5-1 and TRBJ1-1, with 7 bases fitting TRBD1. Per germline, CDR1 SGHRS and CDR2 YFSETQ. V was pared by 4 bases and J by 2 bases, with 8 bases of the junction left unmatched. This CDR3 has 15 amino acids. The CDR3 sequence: CASSPQGGVNTEAFF. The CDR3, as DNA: TGCGCCAGCAGCCCTCAGGGGGGGGTCAACACTGAAGCTTTCTTT.

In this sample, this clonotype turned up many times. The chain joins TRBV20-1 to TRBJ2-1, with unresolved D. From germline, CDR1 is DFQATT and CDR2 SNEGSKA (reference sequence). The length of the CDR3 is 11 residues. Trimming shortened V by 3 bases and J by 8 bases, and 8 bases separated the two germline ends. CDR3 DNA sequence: TGCAGTGCTAGTTCAGTAGATGAGCAGTTCTTC. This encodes CSASSVDEQFF.

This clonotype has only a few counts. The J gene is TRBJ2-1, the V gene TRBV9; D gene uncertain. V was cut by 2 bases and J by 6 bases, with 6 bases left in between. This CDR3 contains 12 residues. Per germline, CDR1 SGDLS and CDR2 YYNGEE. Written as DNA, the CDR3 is TGTGCCAGCAGCGTTTACCCCAATGAGCAGTTCTTC. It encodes CASSVYPNEQFF.

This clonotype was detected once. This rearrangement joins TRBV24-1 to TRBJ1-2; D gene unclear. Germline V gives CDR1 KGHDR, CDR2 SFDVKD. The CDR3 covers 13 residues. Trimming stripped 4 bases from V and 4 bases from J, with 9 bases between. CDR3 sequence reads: CATSDPNSYGYTF. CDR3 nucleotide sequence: TGTGCCACCAGTGACCCCAACAGCTATGGCTACACCTTC.

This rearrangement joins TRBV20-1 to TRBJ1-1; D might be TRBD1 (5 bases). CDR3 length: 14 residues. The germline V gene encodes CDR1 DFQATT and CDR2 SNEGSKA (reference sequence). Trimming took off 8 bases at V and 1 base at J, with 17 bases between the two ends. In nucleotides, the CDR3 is TGCAGTTCTCATCTCGGGGCTGAGAACACTGAAGCTTTCTTT. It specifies CSSHLGAENTEAFF.

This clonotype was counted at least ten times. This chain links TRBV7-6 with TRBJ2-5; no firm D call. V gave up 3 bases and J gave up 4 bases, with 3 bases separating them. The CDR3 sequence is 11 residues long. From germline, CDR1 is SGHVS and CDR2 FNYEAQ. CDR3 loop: CASSFGETQYF. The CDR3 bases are TGTGCCAGCAGCTTTGGAGAGACCCAGTACTTC.

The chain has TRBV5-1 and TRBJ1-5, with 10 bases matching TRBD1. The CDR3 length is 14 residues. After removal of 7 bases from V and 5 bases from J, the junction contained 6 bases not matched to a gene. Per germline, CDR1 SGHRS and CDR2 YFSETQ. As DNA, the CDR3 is TGCGCCAGCGAAGGGACAGGGGTTCATCAGCCCCAGCATTTT. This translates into CASEGTGVHQPQHF.

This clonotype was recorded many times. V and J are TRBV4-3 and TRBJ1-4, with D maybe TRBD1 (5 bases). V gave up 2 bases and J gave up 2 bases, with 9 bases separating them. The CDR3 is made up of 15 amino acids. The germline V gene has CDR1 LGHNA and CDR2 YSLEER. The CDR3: CASSQIGTTNEKLFF. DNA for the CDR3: TGCGCCAGCAGCCAAATTGGGACGACTAATGAAAAACTGTTTTTT.

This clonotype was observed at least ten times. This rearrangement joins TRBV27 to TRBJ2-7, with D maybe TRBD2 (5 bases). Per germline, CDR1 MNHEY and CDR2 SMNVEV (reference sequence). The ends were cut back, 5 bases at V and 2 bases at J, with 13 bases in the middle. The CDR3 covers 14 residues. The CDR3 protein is CASSARRGPYEQYV. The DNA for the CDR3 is TGTGCCAGCAGTGCCCGAAGAGGGCCCTACGAGCAGTACGTC.